This is a list of T cell receptor beta chains from one sample in a study of T-cell reconstitution after alpha-beta-depleted transplantation in children. From the PCR reads, TCRdb called clonotypes with MiXCR, one entry per CDR3 protein. The sample lists approximately 50,000 distinct CDR3 sequences; around 53% were seen once. The specimen was peripheral blood, collected before TCRalphabeta/CD19-depleted stem cell transplant. The receptors stem from a boy under three years old with SCID, due to receive a stem cell transplant. CDR3s include the opening cysteine and the closing phenylalanine or tryptophan. The order of the fields is D gene, J gene, V gene, clone size, CDR3 protein. The D gene is left open where the match is weak. A clone size is listed for some rows: how often the clone was seen (once, few, many), or a class if it is expanded.

.	TRBJ1-6	TRBV5-5	.	CASSSFNSPLHF
.	TRBJ2-3	TRBV7-7	.	CASSSTVWDTQYF
TRBD2	TRBJ2-3	TRBV7-9	.	CASSQGLAGALTDTQYF
.	TRBJ1-2	TRBV18	.	CASSPQGSRDYGYTF
TRBD1	TRBJ2-2	TRBV4-2	.	CASSLRRQGPNTGELFF
.	TRBJ1-1	TRBV6-5	.	CASSYSSGAAWGTEAFF
TRBD1	TRBJ2-1	TRBV6-1	.	CASRPPGQGIEQFF
.	TRBJ2-1	TRBV5-1	.	CASSVSRGPGREQFF
.	TRBJ2-4	TRBV7-8	.	CASSDMNENIQYF
TRBD1	TRBJ2-1	TRBV7-9	.	CASSLGGQGARNEQFF
.	TRBJ2-5	TRBV20-1	.	CSAEFQGTIRTAQYF
.	TRBJ1-1	TRBV9	.	CASSVGSSGTEAFF
.	TRBJ2-5	TRBV3-1	.	CASSRAEGETQYF
TRBD2	TRBJ2-1	TRBV20-1	.	CSARDLGLDYNEQFF
.	TRBJ2-5	TRBV20-1	.	CSAQKQETQYF
.	TRBJ2-7	TRBV10-3	.	CAISESGTTYEQYF
.	TRBJ2-1	TRBV4-3	.	CASSQGIQRSYNEQFF
.	TRBJ1-2	TRBV7-2	.	CASSPLSYGYTF
.	TRBJ2-3	TRBV7-8	.	CASSFPRSTGPSTDTQYF
.	TRBJ2-5	TRBV7-8	.	CASSLSLAPRETQYF
.	TRBJ1-1	TRBV10-3	few	CAISESTQGDKAFF
.	TRBJ2-7	TRBV6-5	.	CASRDSYEQYF
TRBD1	TRBJ1-1	TRBV29-1	.	CSVDRGQNTEAFF
TRBD1	TRBJ2-7	TRBV20-1	few	CSARDRGSHEQYF
.	TRBJ1-5	TRBV20-1	.	CSARRGGQGEAQPQHF
TRBD1	TRBJ1-2	TRBV5-6	once	CASSSWGESPGQGRYGYTF
TRBD2	TRBJ2-3	TRBV4-3	few	CASSQGPAGATTDTQYF
.	TRBJ2-7	TRBV5-1	.	CASSPRQGLYEQYF
.	TRBJ1-2	TRBV20-1	.	CSARSRSEIYGYTF
.	TRBJ1-5	TRBV27	.	CASSLKGFNQPQHF
.	TRBJ1-2	TRBV20-1	.	CSARDLSTQESSGYTF
TRBD1	TRBJ1-5	TRBV6-8	.	CASSPPGQHHQPQHF
.	TRBJ1-2	TRBV7-2	.	CASSLYGPSYGYTF
.	TRBJ1-1	TRBV7-9	.	CASSSYPLTNTEAFF
.	TRBJ2-3	TRBV28	.	CASSSVGGGTDTQYF
.	TRBJ2-3	TRBV4-3	.	CASSQDFRDITDTQYF
.	TRBJ1-2	TRBV5-6	.	CASSLTHRDYGYTF
TRBD1	TRBJ1-4	TRBV5-5	.	CASSLEMAGGGLFF
.	TRBJ2-1	TRBV7-2	.	CASSLAFGNYNEQFF
.	TRBJ2-1	TRBV4-2	few	CASSDLTGTVNEQFF
.	TRBJ2-5	TRBV25-1	.	CASVGETQYF
.	TRBJ2-7	TRBV12-1	.	CAMSPRPGPTYEQYF
.	TRBJ1-1	TRBV4-2	few	CASSLSPGGNTEAFF
TRBD2	TRBJ2-3	TRBV5-8	.	CASSLGGTSGPSDTQYF
.	TRBJ2-6	TRBV7-2	.	CASSLASPGSGANVLTF
TRBD1	TRBJ2-7	TRBV10-3	many	CAISESAGQVLPYEQYF
TRBD2	TRBJ2-1	TRBV6-2/TRBV6-3	.	CASRNIRLGGGYNEQFF
.	TRBJ2-1	TRBV20-1	.	CSARDLASVHNEQFF
.	TRBJ2-2	TRBV9	.	CASSVGARELFF
.	TRBJ1-5	TRBV7-8	.	CASSFDNQPQHF
TRBD2	TRBJ2-5	TRBV5-1	.	CASSTGWTSAPGETQYF
.	TRBJ2-1	TRBV12-3/TRBV12-4	.	CASTTVTNEQFF
TRBD1	TRBJ2-7	TRBV12-3/TRBV12-4	many	CASSPLGTASYEQYF
TRBD1	TRBJ1-5	TRBV2	.	CASRIGTGRSQPQHF
.	TRBJ2-3	TRBV9	few	CASSVAIRFGSTDTQYF
.	TRBJ2-3	TRBV2	.	CASSELLRNTDTQYF
.	TRBJ1-5	TRBV20-1	many	CSARESAAAKQPQHF
.	TRBJ1-2	TRBV5-5	.	CASSFYPGANGYTF
TRBD2	TRBJ2-3	TRBV2	.	CASSVSRGGHVTQYF
.	TRBJ1-1	TRBV7-9	.	CASSPEGPPEAFF